These 4 T cell receptor beta chains were sequenced from one sample in a study of T cells in women clearing cervical HPV infection. Here immunoSEQ multiplex PCR was the method, and the copy in TCRdb shows in-frame clones only, minus some. The sample table includes 25,000 to 35,000 clones. The sequencing input was blood buffy coat. These receptors were taken from a woman aged 18 to 75 with a cervical HPV16 infection that either progressed to CIN3+ or cleared (not recorded which).

Worth noting for this clone: Sequencing ends 3 residues short of the CDR3 end; the germline J gene provides the rest. The rearrangement uses TRBV5-1 and TRBJ2-1, with D possibly being TRBD2 (6 bases). Germline V CDR1 and CDR2: SGHRS, YFSETQ. The CDR3 is 15 amino acids. Trimming took 4 bases from V and 0 from J, leaving 11 bases between them. The CDR3 bases that were read are TGCGCCAGCAGCCCGGGACTTAGCTCCTACAATGAG. This codes for CASSPGLSSYNE. The CDR3 reads in full as CASSPGLSSYNEQFF.

In the case of this clone: The read finishes 3 residues shy of the CDR3 end, and the germline J gene is used to complete it. The chain employs TRBV7-8 and TRBJ2-2, with a tentative D call TRBD2 (7 bases). V was trimmed by 0 bases and J by 6 bases, leaving 14 bases between them. This CDR3 region has 16 residues. In germline, CDR1 is SGHVS, CDR2 FQNEAQ. The part of the CDR3 DNA that was read is TGTGCCAGCAGCTTAGCGTCGCGGGGGCCCCCCGGGGAG. It translates to CASSLASRGPPGE. The full CDR3 sequence reads CASSLASRGPPGELFF.

Notes on this clone: The observed sequence ends 3 residues before the CDR3 terminus, with the missing tail filled in from the germline J gene. This chain uses TRBV7-6 with TRBJ2-5; D remains unclear. The CDR3 consists of 15 residues. V shed 3 bases and J shed 5 bases, with 16 bases lying between them. Germline CDR1 is SGHVS and CDR2 is FNYEAQ. The sequenced part of the CDR3 DNA is TGTGCCAGCAGCTTTTCTTGGTTCGACAATGAGACC. Protein sequence: CASSFSWFDNET. The CDR3 in full is CASSFSWFDNETQYF.

A word on this clone: The CDR3 end falls 3 residues outside the read, so it is completed with the germline J gene. The chain employs TRBV6-4 and TRBJ2-3; TRBD2 agrees at 7 bases. CDR1 MRHNA and CDR2 SNTAGT come from the germline V gene. The CDR3 is 16 residues long. V trimming: 2 bases; J trimming: 6 bases; junction bases outside the gene matches: 11. Partial CDR3 DNA: TGTGCCAGCAGTGACGGGGCCACGGGGGGTATGGATACG. Amino acid sequence: CASSDGATGGMDT. The full CDR3 sequence reads CASSDGATGGMDTQYF.